The rows below give T cell receptor beta chains drawn from one sample of a study of CD8+ T cells in alopecia areata. Profiled with immunoSEQ multiplex PCR; TCRdb holds only in-frame clones, not every one. Here the sample spans approximately 210,000 clones, around 43% being singletons. The sample consisted of CD4+ T cells sorted from blood, taken around week 36, from a patient treated with tofacitinib. The receptors stem from a human donor with alopecia areata. The CDR3 runs from the conserved cysteine through the conserved F or W. A D gene is named only where the DNA matches it firmly. The size entry is marked missing in some rows and otherwise reads once, few, many or a size class.

d_call: TRBD2; v_call: TRBV7-2; clone_size: few; j_call: TRBJ2-7; cdr3_nt: TGTGCCAGCAGCCCCTGGGGACTAGCGGGAGGAGAGCAGTACTTC; cdr3_aa: CASSPWGLAGGEQYF
d_call: TRBD2; v_call: TRBV7-2; clone_size: few; j_call: TRBJ2-3; cdr3_nt: TGTGCCAGCAGCTTAGCGCTTGCGGGAGGGACAGATACGCAGTATTTT; cdr3_aa: CASSLALAGGTDTQYF
d_call: .; v_call: TRBV6-5; clone_size: few; j_call: TRBJ2-4; cdr3_nt: TGTGCCAGCAGACAAAATGGGGACATTCAGTACTTC; cdr3_aa: CASRQNGDIQYF
d_call: .; v_call: TRBV30; clone_size: .; j_call: TRBJ2-7; cdr3_nt: TGTGCCTGGAGTATACAGGTGGCACACATACACTTC; cdr3_aa: CAWSIQVAHIHF
d_call: .; v_call: TRBV29-1; clone_size: few; j_call: TRBJ1-5; cdr3_nt: TGCAGCGCCGGAGGGAAGGATCAGCCCCAGCATTTT; cdr3_aa: CSAGGKDQPQHF
d_call: TRBD1; v_call: TRBV7-9; clone_size: .; j_call: TRBJ2-4; cdr3_nt: TGTGCCAGCAGTCGTGACAGGGGTAACATTCAGTACTTC; cdr3_aa: CASSRDRGNIQYF
d_call: .; v_call: TRBV25-1; clone_size: .; j_call: TRBJ2-7; cdr3_nt: TGTGCCAGCAGGAGGACCGGGGGTAGGTACGAGCAGTACTTC; cdr3_aa: CASRRTGGRYEQYF
d_call: TRBD2; v_call: TRBV6-5; clone_size: few; j_call: TRBJ2-7; cdr3_nt: TGTGCCAGCAGCCGCGGACTAGCCTACGAGCAGTACTTC; cdr3_aa: CASSRGLAYEQYF
d_call: .; v_call: TRBV28; clone_size: .; j_call: TRBJ2-7; cdr3_nt: TGTGCCAGCAGAAGACCCGAGGAGTTCGAGCAGTACTTC; cdr3_aa: CASRRPEEFEQYF
d_call: TRBD2; v_call: TRBV4-2; clone_size: few; j_call: TRBJ2-7; cdr3_nt: TGTGCCAGCAGCCAAGGGCTAGCGGGAGAATACGAGCAGTACTTC; cdr3_aa: CASSQGLAGEYEQYF
d_call: TRBD1; v_call: TRBV28; clone_size: few; j_call: TRBJ1-2; cdr3_nt: TGTGCCAGCAGCTTGGTCCAGGGGGATGGCTACACCTTC; cdr3_aa: CASSLVQGDGYTF
d_call: .; v_call: TRBV6-5; clone_size: .; j_call: TRBJ1-2; cdr3_nt: TGTGCCAGCAGCCCCGGCGGCTATGGCTACACCTTC; cdr3_aa: CASSPGGYGYTF
d_call: TRBD1; v_call: TRBV10-3; clone_size: .; j_call: TRBJ2-2; cdr3_nt: TGTGCCATTTCCAGGGGGTCGGGCACCGGGGAGCTGTTTTTT; cdr3_aa: CAISRGSGTGELFF
d_call: .; v_call: TRBV14; clone_size: .; j_call: TRBJ2-1; cdr3_nt: TGTGCCAGCAGCCAAGAATCCTGGACCCCGAACAATGAGCAGTTCTTC; cdr3_aa: CASSQESWTPNNEQFF
d_call: .; v_call: TRBV2; clone_size: once; j_call: TRBJ2-3; cdr3_nt: TGTGCCAGCAGTCGGGGACTCGACGTGGCGACAGATACGCAGTATTTT; cdr3_aa: CASSRGLDVATDTQYF
d_call: .; v_call: TRBV10-3; clone_size: .; j_call: TRBJ1-2; cdr3_nt: TGTGCCATCAGTGAGGGGTTCGGGTTCAACTATGGCTACACCTTC; cdr3_aa: CAISEGFGFNYGYTF
d_call: TRBD1; v_call: TRBV6-5; clone_size: .; j_call: TRBJ2-7; cdr3_nt: TGTGCCAGCAGTGATGTGACAGGGGGCAACGAGCAGTACTTC; cdr3_aa: CASSDVTGGNEQYF
d_call: .; v_call: TRBV5-1; clone_size: few; j_call: TRBJ2-1; cdr3_nt: TGCGCCAGCAACTCACAGGAACTCTCCTACAATGAGCAGTTCTTC; cdr3_aa: CASNSQELSYNEQFF
d_call: TRBD1; v_call: TRBV5-1; clone_size: .; j_call: TRBJ2-5; cdr3_nt: TGCGCCAGCAGCGGACAGGGGAGGGAGACCCAGTACTTC; cdr3_aa: CASSGQGRETQYF
d_call: .; v_call: TRBV29-1; clone_size: few; j_call: TRBJ2-2; cdr3_nt: TGCAGCGTTCAGGGCGGCCGAACCGGGGAGCTGTTTTTT; cdr3_aa: CSVQGGRTGELFF
d_call: TRBD2; v_call: TRBV28; clone_size: .; j_call: TRBJ2-7; cdr3_nt: TGTGCCAGCAGTTCCCAGGCCGCTAGCGGGAACTACGAGCAGTACTTC; cdr3_aa: CASSSQAASGNYEQYF
d_call: .; v_call: TRBV29-1; clone_size: .; j_call: TRBJ2-1; cdr3_nt: TGCAGCGGGGGCCGGACAGTATACAATGAGCAGTTCTTC; cdr3_aa: CSGGRTVYNEQFF
d_call: .; v_call: TRBV7-2; clone_size: few; j_call: TRBJ1-2; cdr3_nt: TGTGCCAGCAGCTTAGGAGGGGATCTCTATGGCTACACCTTC; cdr3_aa: CASSLGGDLYGYTF
d_call: .; v_call: TRBV7-9; clone_size: .; j_call: TRBJ2-2; cdr3_nt: TGTGCCAGCAGCTGGGACACCACCACCGGGGAGCTGTTTTTT; cdr3_aa: CASSWDTTTGELFF
d_call: .; v_call: TRBV7-9; clone_size: .; j_call: TRBJ2-7; cdr3_nt: TGTGCCAGCAGCTCGCGGAGCTCCTACGAGCAGTACTTC; cdr3_aa: CASSSRSSYEQYF
d_call: .; v_call: TRBV2; clone_size: .; j_call: TRBJ2-7; cdr3_nt: TGTGCCAGCAGTGACAGGCGAACCTACGAGCAGTACTTC; cdr3_aa: CASSDRRTYEQYF
d_call: .; v_call: TRBV7-2; clone_size: .; j_call: TRBJ1-1; cdr3_nt: TGTGCCAGCAGCTTAACCCCCGCCCTTACTGAAGCTTTCTTT; cdr3_aa: CASSLTPALTEAFF
d_call: TRBD1; v_call: TRBV6-1; clone_size: .; j_call: TRBJ1-2; cdr3_nt: TGTGCCAGCAGTGAAAACAGGGGAAAGGGTGGCTACACCTTC; cdr3_aa: CASSENRGKGGYTF
d_call: TRBD1; v_call: TRBV29-1; clone_size: .; j_call: TRBJ1-1; cdr3_nt: TGCAGCGTTGAAGACCGACAGGGGAATGAAGCTTTCTTT; cdr3_aa: CSVEDRQGNEAFF
d_call: TRBD2; v_call: TRBV4-1; clone_size: .; j_call: TRBJ2-7; cdr3_nt: TGCGCCAGCAGCCGGCTAGCGGGAGGGTACGAGCAGTACTTC; cdr3_aa: CASSRLAGGYEQYF
d_call: .; v_call: TRBV20-1; clone_size: few; j_call: TRBJ1-4; cdr3_nt: TGCAGTGCTATCAATGAAAAACTGTTTTTT; cdr3_aa: CSAINEKLFF
d_call: .; v_call: TRBV4-2; clone_size: few; j_call: TRBJ2-4; cdr3_nt: TGTGCCAGCAGCCAAGGACTAGATCTAGCCAAAAACATTCAGTACTTC; cdr3_aa: CASSQGLDLAKNIQYF